The rows below give T cell receptor beta chains drawn from one sample of a study of T cells in Graves' hyperthyroidism and ophthalmopathy. One entry per CDR3 protein results from TCRdb running MiXCR on the multiplex PCR reads. The sample contains over 700,000 distinct CDR3 sequences, over 35% of which appear only once. The sequenced material came from blood. The receptors originated from a man between 18 and 29 years old with Graves' hyperthyroidism. CDR3s include the opening cysteine and the closing phenylalanine or tryptophan. The D gene is left open where the match is weak. Clone sizes are given selectively: once, few, many, or a class where the clone is expanded.

TRBD2	TRBV25-1	.	TRBJ2-7	TGTGCCAGCAGCACGGGACTAGCGGGAGCCCCCCGCCTCTACGAGCAGTACTTC	CASSTGLAGAPRLYEQYF
TRBD2	TRBV7-8	many	TRBJ2-7	TGTGCCAGCAGCTTAGGCCTAGCGGGAGCCCGCTACGAGCAGTACTTC	CASSLGLAGARYEQYF
TRBD2	TRBV19	.	TRBJ2-7	TGTGCCAGTAGTATAGATCCGGCGGGAGGGCCGCCCTACGAGCAGTACTTC	CASSIDPAGGPPYEQYF
.	TRBV10-3	.	TRBJ1-5	.	CAICSARTGGESNQPQHF
.	TRBV25-1	many	TRBJ2-2	TGTGCCAGCAGTCCCCCGGCTTCGAACACCGGGGAGCTGTTTTTT	CASSPPASNTGELFF
.	TRBV5-5	few	TRBJ2-7	TGTGCCCCCCCCGAAGAGCAGTACTTC	CAPPEEQYF
TRBD2	TRBV7-9	few	TRBJ2-5	TGTGCCAGCAGCTTAGGAAGGGAACTAGCGCCGGAGGAGACCCAGTACTTC	CASSLGRELAPEETQYF
.	TRBV29-1	few	TRBJ2-1	TGCAGCGTTGACGACGGGGTAGATGAGCAGTTCTTC	CSVDDGVDEQFF
.	TRBV25-1	.	TRBJ1-1	.	CDSSIYLCSARRGDGTEAFF
.	TRBV4-1	.	TRBJ2-5	TGCGCCAGCAGCCAAGATAGAAACAATGCGCCCCAAGAGACCCAGTACTTC	CASSQDRNNAPQETQYF
.	TRBV6-6	many	TRBJ1-5	TGTGCCAGCAGGATCCGACAGGATAATCAGCCCCAGCATTTT	CASRIRQDNQPQHF
TRBD1	TRBV7-6	few	TRBJ2-3	TGTGCCAGCAGCTCCTTAGGGACAGGAAGAGATACGCAGTATTTT	CASSSLGTGRDTQYF
TRBD1	TRBV12-3/TRBV12-4	.	TRBJ1-2	TGTGCCAGCAGCCGATACAGGGGTTTGGACGGCTACACCTTC	CASSRYRGLDGYTF
TRBD1	TRBV6-6	.	TRBJ1-5	TGTGCCAGCAGTTTACAACGACAGGGGAATCAGCCCCAGCATTTT	CASSLQRQGNQPQHF
.	TRBV7-3	.	TRBJ1-1	TGTGCCAGCAGCTTACAGGCGGAAGCTTTCTTT	CASSLQAEAFF
.	TRBV5-1	.	TRBJ2-5	TGCGCCAGCGGCACCCACAGTCAGTACCAAGAGACCCAGTACTTC	CASGTHSQYQETQYF
TRBD1	TRBV25-1	once	TRBJ1-2	TGTGCCAGCGTAGCCGGGACAGGGGGCTCTGGCTACACCTTC	CASVAGTGGSGYTF
.	TRBV20-1	.	TRBJ2-2	TGCAGTGCTAGAGATTCCCTGAGGGTGGCGAACACCGGGGAGCTGTTTTTT	CSARDSLRVANTGELFF
TRBD2	TRBV7-2	.	TRBJ2-5	TGTGCCAGCAGCCCCCCCGGGGAGGGGAGGGCAGAGACCCAGTACTTC	CASSPPGEGRAETQYF
.	TRBV6-2/TRBV6-3	few	TRBJ2-7	TGTGCCAGCAGTTACTCTCCCTACTCCTACGAGCAGTACTTC	CASSYSPYSYEQYF
TRBD2	TRBV29-1	.	TRBJ2-7	TGCAGACTAGCGGGGGGAACCTACGAGCAGTACTTC	CRLAGGTYEQYF
.	TRBV29-1	many	TRBJ1-1	TGCAGCGCTGGGGGCGGCCCTGAAGCTTTCTTT	CSAGGGPEAFF
.	TRBV6-1	few	TRBJ1-4	TGTGCCAGCAGTGAAGGGACTCGGGAAAAACTGTTTTTT	CASSEGTREKLFF
.	TRBV2	.	TRBJ1-5	TGTGCCAGCAGTGCCGGGGGCGCCCCACAGCCCCAGCATTTT	CASSAGGAPQPQHF
.	TRBV6-1	.	TRBJ1-1	TGTGCCAGCAGTGAATATCCGGACAACACTGAAGCTTTCTTT	CASSEYPDNTEAFF
.	TRBV29-1	many	TRBJ1-5	TGCAGCGCCCAGACTGGGGATAGCAATCAGCCCCAGCATTTT	CSAQTGDSNQPQHF
TRBD1	TRBV6-1	.	TRBJ1-5	TGTGCCAGCAGAGAAGTGGACAGGGCAAATCAGCCCCAGCATTTT	CASREVDRANQPQHF
.	TRBV5-1	.	TRBJ2-7	TGTGCCAGCAGCTTTACCGGGGGTACCTACGAGCAGTACTTC	CASSFTGGTYEQYF
.	TRBV19	few	TRBJ1-1	TGTGCCAGTAGTCCCCTGGTAGGGTCCGGCATGAACACTGAAGCTTTCTTT	CASSPLVGSGMNTEAFF
TRBD1	TRBV11-2	few	TRBJ1-1	TGTGCCAGCAGCTTAGTGGGGACAGGGGCGAACACTGAAGCTTTCTTT	CASSLVGTGANTEAFF
.	TRBV9	many	TRBJ1-2	TGTGCCAGCAGCGCCCAAGCCCGGGGCGACTATGGCTACACCTTC	CASSAQARGDYGYTF
.	TRBV7-6	many	TRBJ1-5	TGTGCCAGCAGCCCGGGGAGGGGGAATCAGCCCCAGCATTTT	CASSPGRGNQPQHF
TRBD1	TRBV2	.	TRBJ1-5	TGTGCCAGCAGTAAACAGGGGCAGGGCAATCAGCCCCAGCATTTT	CASSKQGQGNQPQHF
.	TRBV19	.	TRBJ2-5	TGTGCCAGTAGAATCGGAGGCTCGGGACAACAAGAGACCCAGTACTTC	CASRIGGSGQQETQYF
.	TRBV19	.	TRBJ1-6	TGTGCCACGGGGGCCGAGACAGCGGGAAATTCACCCCTCCACTTT	CATGAETAGNSPLHF
.	TRBV20-1	many	TRBJ1-2	TGCAGTGCTCACCAGTGGGGAGACACGGAAGGCTATGGCTACACCTTC	CSAHQWGDTEGYGYTF
.	TRBV29-1	.	TRBJ2-2	TGCAGCGTTGAAGGGGGGTCCACCGGGGAGCTGTTTTTT	CSVEGGSTGELFF
.	TRBV5-1	.	TRBJ2-5	TGCGCCAGCAGCTTGGCCACGATCGGGGCGACAGGTGGAGAGACCCAGTACTTC	CASSLATIGATGGETQYF
.	TRBV4-3	.	TRBJ1-2	TGCGCCAGCAGCCCAGAGCCGGGATTCCATGGCTACACCTTC	CASSPEPGFHGYTF
TRBD1	TRBV15	many	TRBJ1-4	TGTGCCACCAGCGCCTCCCCGGGACAGGCAGAAAAACTGTTTTTT	CATSASPGQAEKLFF
TRBD1	TRBV20-1	few	TRBJ1-6	TGCAGTGCTAGCGCCCCTATCCGGGACAGGGGAGCCCATGTTAATTCACCCCTCCACTTT	CSASAPIRDRGAHVNSPLHF
TRBD1	TRBV12-3/TRBV12-4	.	TRBJ1-5	TGTGCCAGCACAGGGACAGGGGGCTTCCAGCCCCAGCATTTT	CASTGTGGFQPQHF
.	TRBV10-3	.	TRBJ2-7	TGTGCCAGCCGAATAAGACTAGAAGGGGAGCAGTACTTC	CASRIRLEGEQYF
TRBD2	TRBV11-3	.	TRBJ2-5	TGTGCCAGCAGCTTAGGAGGCCAGCGGGGGAGTCAAGAGACCCAGTACTTC	CASSLGGQRGSQETQYF
TRBD1	TRBV10-1	many	TRBJ1-4	TGCGCCAGCAGTACTACAGGGGTAGGCGAAAAACTGTTTTTT	CASSTTGVGEKLFF
.	TRBV4-2	few	TRBJ2-2	TGTGCCAGCAGCCAAGATACAAGAGGATACACCGGGGAGCTGTTTTTT	CASSQDTRGYTGELFF
.	TRBV20-1	.	TRBJ1-1	TGCAGTGCTCCCCGAAAGAACACTGAAGCTTTCTTT	CSAPRKNTEAFF
TRBD1	TRBV6-6	few	TRBJ1-5	TGTGCCAGCAGTGATGGTTGGACAGGGGGAAATCAGCCCCAGCATTTT	CASSDGWTGGNQPQHF
.	TRBV7-9	many	TRBJ1-1	TGTGCCAGCAGCTTGGTAGGATACACTGAAGCTTTCTTT	CASSLVGYTEAFF
.	TRBV4-1	few	TRBJ1-2	TGCGCCAGCAGGGATTACATGACTAACTATGGCTACACCTTC	CASRDYMTNYGYTF
TRBD1	TRBV6-1	.	TRBJ1-5	TGTGCCAGCAGTTGGGACAGGGGGCAACAGCAGCCCCAGCATTTT	CASSWDRGQQQPQHF
.	TRBV20-1	many	TRBJ2-7	TGCAGTGCTAGGGGCTTCAGGGACTACGAGCAGTACTTC	CSARGFRDYEQYF
.	TRBV2	.	TRBJ1-3	TGTGCCAGCAGTGGACCCTTCTCTGGAAACACCATATATTTT	CASSGPFSGNTIYF
.	TRBV4-3	few	TRBJ1-1	TGCGCCAGCAGCCAAGGGAGGGCCACTGAAGCTTTCTTT	CASSQGRATEAFF
.	TRBV6-5	few	TRBJ1-2	TGTGCCAGCAGGCTCAAGCCCCAGGGGCGGAGTGGCTACACCTTC	CASRLKPQGRSGYTF
.	TRBV7-2	.	TRBJ1-6	TGTGCCAGCAGCGCCAGGGACCGCCTCGTCCACTTT	CASSARDRLVHF
.	TRBV6-6	.	TRBJ2-7	TGTGCCAGCAGCCTCCCTCCAGACCCTTACGAGCAGTACTTC	CASSLPPDPYEQYF
.	TRBV10-3	few	TRBJ1-2	TGTGCCATCAGTACGGACCAGAGGGATGGCTACACCTTC	CAISTDQRDGYTF
.	TRBV2	.	TRBJ1-1	TGTGCCAGCAGCGCTGGACTCGAGAACACTGAAGCTTTCTTT	CASSAGLENTEAFF